This TCR beta chain stems from a study of shared clonotypes between healthy human individuals. The overall study: Each donor had three CD4 naive, three CD4 memory, two CD8 naive and one CD8 memory plate.

Whole-study findings and limits: Among a few donors, approximately 5.4% of naive CD4 clonotypes were found in common.

A single count supports this clone. Its target is unknown. CD4+ cell separation produced CD45RA+ naive and CD45RA-negative memory subsets. With 0 bases removed from V and 7 bases from J, the gap between germline ends came to 7 bases. This CDR3 comprises 13 residues. CDR1 is SGHVS and CDR2 is FQNEAQ in the germline V gene. This table comes from immunoSEQ multiplex PCR, and its TCRdb copy is limited to in-frame clones, with some not included. The profile covers roughly 2.4 million clones, with under 97% appearing a single time and less than 0.15% taken by the ten largest. The rearrangement joins TRBV7-8 to TRBJ1-5; D is ambiguous. Material for sequencing was naive CD4+ T cells sorted from blood. Subset meaning: CD45RA+ positively selected. The sequence came from a man aged 18 to 35 in good health. In DNA form, the CDR3 reads TGTGCCAGCAGCTTAGCGGACGTGCAGCCCCAGCATTTT. It encodes CASSLADVQPQHF.